Here is one TCR beta chain with its context. Per the original methods: Quantification of nucleated cells was approximated via reference gene primer amplification. The table came from immunoSEQ multiplex PCR; TCRdb's copy has only in-frame clones and leaves some out. The D gene and trimming were derived from the DNA, and the V and J assignments and clone size from that table. The top ten clones hold 2.2% of a sample with 250,000 to 300,000 clones, about nine tenths of them seen once. This entry belongs to a study of blood T cell repertoires in COVID-19. The wider study: The samples span acute and convalescent COVID-19 from the United States, Italy and Spain. PBMCs, B-cell-depleted T cells, or T cells provided the cDNA or gDNA that made up the material.

V lost 6 bases and J 1 base, leaving 13 bases between the germline ends. The CDR3 runs to 15 residues. Germline lookup yields CDR1 SGHTA and CDR2 FQGNSA. The V gene is TRBV7-2, the J gene TRBJ1-5, with D maybe TRBD1 (5 bases). This receptor was taken from a woman between 50 and 59 years old who had recovered from COVID-19. What was sequenced was peripheral blood. CDR3: CASRPGGRSNQPQHF. The CDR3 DNA sequence: TGTGCCAGCAGGCCGGGGGGGAGAAGCAATCAGCCCCAGCATTTT.